A single sample gave rise to the 22 T cell receptor beta chains below, sequenced in a study of early T cells in non-severe SARS-CoV-2 infection. TCRdb re-analysed the 5' RACE reads in MiXCR, keeping a single row per CDR3 protein. The sample has 30,000 to 45,000 distinct CDR3 sequences, 4.5% to 7% seen once. Source material: whole blood. The receptors derive from an adult who was a healthcare worker with PCR-confirmed SARS-CoV-2 infection or an uninfected control (not recorded which).

There are many counts of this clonotype. The chain employs TRBV7-9 and TRBJ2-7; D is perhaps TRBD1 or TRBD2 (5 bases each). The germline gives CDR1 SEHNR, CDR2 FQNEAQ (reference sequence). CDR3 length equals 15 residues. V lost 0 bases and J 4 bases, leaving 13 bases between the germline ends. The CDR3 region is CASSLARGEGYEQYF. In nucleotides, the CDR3 is TGTGCCAGCAGCTTAGCGCGTGGAGAGGGGTACGAGCAGTACTTC.

This chain links TRBV7-8 with TRBJ1-2; no clear D gene. This CDR3 region has 14 residues. Trimming shortened V by 5 bases and J by 4 bases, and 14 bases separated the two germline ends. Germline assignment: CDR1 SGHVS and CDR2 FQNEAQ. Here the CDR3 reads CASSVTDKRYGYTF. The CDR3 DNA reads TGTGCCAGCAGCGTAACCGACAAGCGCTATGGCTACACCTTC.

The chain combines TRBV20-1 with TRBJ2-7; 9 nucleotides line up with TRBD2. V shed 0 bases and J 9 bases; nucleotides not matched to a gene: 9. Germline loops: CDR1 DFQATT, CDR2 SNEGSKA (reference sequence). The CDR3 spans 14 residues. This CDR3 is CSARDRASGVGQYF. DNA of the CDR3: TGCAGTGCTAGAGATCGCGCTAGCGGGGTCGGGCAGTACTTC.

This clonotype appeared many times. The chain has TRBV24-1 and TRBJ1-1; D perhaps matches TRBD1 (5 bases). Trimming shortened V by 5 bases and J by 4 bases, and 13 bases separated the two germline ends. Per germline, CDR1 KGHDR and CDR2 SFDVKD. There are 14 residues in the CDR3. The CDR3 DNA sequence: TGTGCCACCAGTGGGGCGCAGGGCGGCACTGAAGCTTTCTTT. This gives the protein CATSGAQGGTEAFF.

At least ten counts were recorded for this clonotype. The chain uses TRBV4-1 and TRBJ2-4; 7 bases agree with TRBD1. There are 18 residues in the CDR3. Germline lookup yields CDR1 MGHRA and CDR2 YSYEKL. V was pared by 0 bases and J by 0 bases, with 8 bases of the junction left unmatched. The CDR3 DNA is TGCGCCAGCAGCCAAGATCGCACAGGGGCAATAGCCAAAAACATTCAGTACTTC. It specifies CASSQDRTGAIAKNIQYF.

As concerns this clonotype: A much larger clone lies a single base off, so this may be a read error. V usage is TRBV10-3 and J usage is TRBJ2-5, with a possible D match to TRBD1 (5 bases). The CDR3 runs to 16 residues. Germline V lookup: CDR1 ENHRY, CDR2 SYGVKD. In nucleotides, the CDR3 is TGTGTCATCAGTGAGTCGTCCCAGGGCTACCAAGAGACCCAGTACTTC. Protein sequence: CVISESSQGYQETQYF.

This clonotype was recorded at least ten times. V usage is TRBV6-1 and J usage is TRBJ2-7; D gene uncertain. V was shortened by 4 bases and J by 2 bases, with 9 bases between the two germline ends. From germline, CDR1 is MNHNS and CDR2 SASEGT. The CDR3 covers 13 residues. In nucleotides, the CDR3 is TGTGCCAGCAGTGGCCCCCCTGCCTACGAGCAGTACTTC. It translates to CASSGPPAYEQYF.

The sample holds many counts of this clonotype. The chain uses TRBV5-1 and TRBJ2-7, with unresolved D. The CDR3 loop spans 14 amino acids. Germline CDR1 and CDR2: SGHRS and YFSETQ. The ends were cut back, 2 bases at V and 0 bases at J, with 9 bases in the middle. CDR3 in DNA: TGCGCCAGCAGCTTAACAGTAAGCTCCTACGAGCAGTACTTC. Its protein is CASSLTVSSYEQYF.

The chain links TRBV6-6 to TRBJ2-5, with 7 bases fitting TRBD2. Germline lookup yields CDR1 MNHNY and CDR2 SVGAGI (reference sequence). The CDR3 is 15 amino acids. V lost 6 bases, J lost 3 bases, and 10 bases stayed unmatched. The chain's CDR3 is CASRKPGLGEETQYF. The CDR3, as DNA: TGTGCCAGCAGGAAACCTGGACTAGGGGAAGAGACCCAGTACTTC.

The chain recombines TRBV12-3 or TRBV12-4 with TRBJ2-3; weak D call: TRBD1 (5 bases). Trimming pared 4 bases from V and 2 bases from J, leaving 10 bases between. The CDR3 has 14 residues. CDR3 coding DNA: TGTGCCAGCAGTTGGGGCAGCTTCACAGATACGCAGTATTTT. Encoded protein: CASSWGSFTDTQYF.

The chain employs TRBV6-2 or TRBV6-3 and TRBJ1-2; no reliable D call. The CDR3 runs 13 residues. Per the germline V gene, CDR1 is MNHEY and CDR2 is SVGEGT. V lost 7 bases and J 7 bases, leaving 16 bases between the germline ends. The CDR3 DNA reads as TGTGCCAGCAAGTTTGCCGGTTCAGGTGGCTACACCTTC. It encodes CASKFAGSGGYTF.

This clonotype turned up a few times. CDR3 region: CASTPGTGDSPLHF. CDR3 sequence (DNA): TGTGCCAGCACCCCCGGGACAGGTGATTCACCCCTCCACTTT. The V and J genes are TRBV6-5 and TRBJ1-6; 8 nucleotides align to TRBD1. This CDR3 has 14 amino acids. In germline, CDR1 is MNHEY, CDR2 SVGAGI. V lost 7 bases to trimming and J lost 8 bases; unmatched junction nucleotides: 7.

V is TRBV11-2 and J is TRBJ2-2; D is ambiguous. The CDR3 has 16 residues. Germline CDR1 SGHAT, CDR2 FQNNGV. The ends were cut back, 2 bases at V and 0 bases at J, with 10 bases in the middle. CDR3 nucleotide sequence: TGTGCCAGCAGCTTAAGTGGGCTCGCGAACACCGGGGAGCTGTTTTTT. It yields the protein CASSLSGLANTGELFF. Filled out from reference TRBV11-2 and TRBJ2-2, the complete variable domain reads EAGVAQSPRYKIIEKRQSVAFWCNPISGHATLYWYQQILGQGPKLLIQFQNNGVVDDSQLPKDRFSAERLKGVDSTLKIQPAKLEDSAVYLCASSLSGLANTGELFFGEGSRLTVL.

This clonotype was seen many times. The CDR3 DNA follows: TGCAGCTTCGCGATTAACCCCGGGGACACCATATATTTT. Its protein product is CSFAINPGDTIYF. The chain couples TRBV29-1 to TRBJ1-3, with no clear D. The CDR3 totals 13 residues. Germline V gene data show CDR1 as SQVTM and CDR2 as ANQGSEA. V was clipped by 8 bases and J by 8 bases, with 19 bases between them.

There are many counts of this clonotype. This chain joins TRBV3-1 and TRBJ1-5; no definite D call. Per germline, CDR1 LGHDT and CDR2 YNNKEL (reference sequence). Trimming took off 2 bases at V and 5 bases at J, with 10 bases between the two ends. The length of the CDR3 is 14 residues. The CDR3 nucleotides read TGTGCCAGCAGCCAACGCCATCAGGATCAGCCCCAGCATTTT. Residues: CASSQRHQDQPQHF. The full variable domain, in which reference TRBV3-1 and TRBJ1-5 provide the parts outside the CDR3, is DTAVSQTPKYLVTQMGNDKSIKCEQNLGHDTMYWYKQDSKKFLKIMFSYNNKELIINETVPNRFSPKSPDKAHLNLHINSLELGDSAVYFCASSQRHQDQPQHFGDGTRLSIL.

The rearrangement joins TRBV14 to TRBJ2-2; 10 bases agree with TRBD1. The CDR3 loop spans 16 amino acids. CDR1 is SGHDN and CDR2 is FVKESK in the germline V gene. V lost 6 bases, J lost 3 bases, and 7 bases stayed unmatched. For the CDR3, the DNA is TGTGCCAGCAGGCTGACAGGGGGCGATGACACCGGGGAGCTGTTTTTT. Amino acids: CASRLTGGDDTGELFF.

The table lists this clonotype with many counts. This chain joins TRBV4-2 and TRBJ2-1, with D perhaps TRBD1 (6 bases). Per germline, CDR1 LGHNA and CDR2 YNFKEQ. V was clipped by 2 bases and J by 7 bases, with 12 bases between them. There are 14 residues in the CDR3. The CDR3 region has the DNA TGTGCCAGCAGCCAACCGCAGGGGTTAAATGAGCAGTTCTTC. Translated, it gives CASSQPQGLNEQFF.

The chain employs TRBV29-1 and TRBJ2-5, with TRBD2 identical over 8 bases. The length of the CDR3 is 14 residues. Germline V CDR1 and CDR2: SQVTM, ANQGSEA. V gave up 4 bases and J gave up 6 bases; unmatched junction bases: 10. CDR3: CSVVGGGNLKTQYF. The CDR3 DNA is TGCAGCGTTGTTGGCGGGGGGAATCTAAAGACCCAGTACTTC. Complete variable domain (other parts from reference TRBV29-1 and TRBJ2-5): SAVISQKPSRDICQRGTSLTIQCQVDSQVTMMFWYRQQPGQSLTLIATANQGSEATYESGFVIDKFPISRPNLTFSTLTVSNMSPEDSSIYLCSVVGGGNLKTQYFGPGTRLLVL.

This clonotype turned up a few times. V gene TRBV19 combines with J gene TRBJ2-1; D not certain. Germline V gene sequence: CDR1 LNHDA, CDR2 SQIVND (reference sequence). This CDR3 spans 14 amino acids. V lost 1 base and J 7 bases, leaving 11 bases between the germline ends. The CDR3 reads CASSIGGSFNEQFF. The CDR3, as DNA: TGTGCCAGTAGTATAGGCGGTTCCTTTAATGAGCAGTTCTTC.

This chain uses TRBV27 with TRBJ1-1; the D gene is possibly TRBD1 (6 bases). The CDR3 consists of 12 residues. V was trimmed by 5 bases and J by 5 bases, leaving 9 bases between them. Germline V lookup: CDR1 MNHEY, CDR2 SMNVEV (reference sequence). The CDR3 region has the DNA TGTGCCAGCAGTGACAGGAGAACTGAAGCTTTCTTT. This gives the protein CASSDRRTEAFF.

This clonotype was seen at least ten times. This chain links TRBV10-3 with TRBJ1-5; 11 nucleotides align to TRBD1. Germline V CDR1 and CDR2: ENHRY, SYGVKD. The CDR3 has 16 amino acids. V lost 1 base to trimming and J lost 4 bases; unmatched junction nucleotides: 3. CDR3 sequence (DNA): TGTGCCATCAGTGAGTGGGGACAGGGGGAGAATCAGCCCCAGCATTTT. Translating it yields CAISEWGQGENQPQHF.

The sample holds many counts of this clonotype. The rearrangement links TRBV29-1 to TRBJ2-3; D perhaps matches TRBD2 (5 bases). V lost 3 bases and J lost 0, with 10 bases in between. This CDR3 spans 14 amino acids. Germline CDR1 and CDR2: SQVTM and ANQGSEA. The CDR3 is CSVESGFSTDTQYF. The CDR3 DNA sequence: TGCAGCGTTGAGAGCGGTTTCAGCACAGATACGCAGTATTTT.